The 13 T cell receptor beta chains reported below all come from one sample, sequenced in a study of identical twins. From the 5' RACE reads, TCRdb called clonotypes with MiXCR, one entry per CDR3 protein. The table lists about 240,000 distinct CDR3 sequences, about 10% of them singletons, with more than 8% in the top ten. The specimen sequenced was memory T cells sorted from blood. These receptors were taken from a man aged 50 to 60 in good health.

This clonotype was counted many times. The chain is built from TRBV4-2 and TRBJ2-4; D tentatively reads TRBD1 or TRBD2 (5 bases each). The CDR3 spans 15 residues. V was clipped by 0 bases and J by 8 bases, with 14 bases between them. Germline V gives CDR1 LGHNA, CDR2 YNFKEQ. The CDR3 DNA reads as TGTGCCAGCAGCCAAGATTTGATTCGAGGGGACATTCAGTACTTC. This sequence encodes CASSQDLIRGDIQYF.

CDR3 nucleotides: TGCGCCAGCAGCTTGATGGACAGGAGGGGGGGCGAGCAGTACTTC. Its translation: CASSLMDRRGGEQYF. The chain uses TRBV5-1 and TRBJ2-7; either TRBD1 or TRBD2 may fit D (7 bases each). CDR1 and CDR2 (germline): SGHRS, YFSETQ. V lost 1 base to trimming and J lost 6 bases, with 17 bases between them. CDR3 length: 15 amino acids.

CDR3 region: CASVRTSGSYEQYF. For the CDR3, the DNA is TGTGCCAGCGTCAGGACTAGCGGTTCCTACGAGCAGTACTTC. The chain recombines TRBV6-2 or TRBV6-3 with TRBJ2-7; 10 positions match TRBD2. This CDR3 is built from 14 residues. Trimming took 8 bases from V and 1 from J; bases not matched to a gene: 5. Germline CDR1 and CDR2: MNHEY and SVGEGT.

This rearrangement joins TRBV5-6 to TRBJ2-3; maybe TRBD1 (5 bases). Per the germline V gene, CDR1 is SGHDT and CDR2 is YYEEEE. CDR3 size: 14 residues. Trimming shortened V by 1 base and J by 6 bases, and 12 bases separated the two germline ends. The CDR3 nucleotides read TGTGCCAGCAGCTTGAGCCAGGGTTTTGATACGCAGTATTTT. Its protein product is CASSLSQGFDTQYF.

The CDR3 protein is CASRSQRAADTQYF. The CDR3 DNA reads as TGTGCCAGCAGGTCACAGAGGGCGGCAGATACGCAGTATTTT. The genes are TRBV6-1 and TRBJ2-3, with TRBD2 as a possible D gene (5 bases). V lost 6 bases to trimming and J lost 4 bases, with 14 bases between them. This CDR3 comprises 14 residues. CDR1 is MNHNS and CDR2 is SASEGT in the germline V gene.

V is TRBV5-5 and J is TRBJ1-4; 10 bases fit TRBD1. Per the germline V gene, CDR1 is SGHKS and CDR2 is YYEKEE (reference sequence). V lost 4 bases, J lost 8 bases, and 8 bases stayed unmatched. The CDR3 contains 15 residues. The CDR3 is CASSRGGQGEEKLFF. The CDR3 coding sequence is TGTGCCAGCAGCCGCGGTGGACAGGGGGAGGAAAAACTGTTTTTT. The variable domain in full, with the rest retrieved from reference TRBV5-5 and TRBJ1-4, is DAGVTQSPTHLIKTRGQQVTLRCSPISGHKSVSWYQQVLGQGPQFIFQYYEKEERGRGNFPDRFSARQFPNYSSELNVNALLLGDSALYLCASSRGGQGEEKLFFGSGTQLSVL.

The table lists this clonotype with many counts. The DNA of the CDR3 is TGCGCCAGCAGCGATGTGGGACAGGGGACCGGGGAGCTGTTTTTT. Protein: CASSDVGQGTGELFF. J is TRBJ2-2 and V is TRBV10-1; 10 bases agree with TRBD1. Germline CDR1 and CDR2: WNHNN and SYGVQD (reference sequence). The CDR3 spans 15 residues. J was trimmed by 5 bases and V by 6 bases; bases with no gene match: 6.

This clonotype showed up many times. The V and J genes are TRBV9 and TRBJ2-2, with 7 nucleotides matching TRBD2. This CDR3 is 13 amino acids long. The germline gives CDR1 SGDLS, CDR2 YYNGEE. The junction had 7 bases not matched to a gene; V was cut back by 8 bases and J by 6 bases. CDR3 in amino acids: CASSSGRAGELFF. CDR3 nucleotides: TGTGCCAGTTCTAGCGGTAGGGCCGGGGAGCTGTTTTTT.

This clonotype was seen more than once but under ten times. This chain's CDR3 is CSVSIGANYGYTF. CDR3 nucleotides: TGCAGCGTAAGCATCGGAGCTAACTATGGCTACACCTTC. This chain connects TRBV29-1 to TRBJ1-2; D unclear. CDR1 and CDR2 from the germline V gene are SQVTM and ANQGSEA. The CDR3 has 13 residues. The V end was cut by 6 bases, the J end by 0 bases, with 11 bases between.

A remark on this clonotype: With a much larger clone just one base away, this may be a read error. The rearrangement joins TRBV5-1 to TRBJ2-5, with 10 bases lining up with TRBD1. Losses at the gene ends were 0 bases for V and 7 bases for J; bases not matched to a gene: 6. This CDR3 spans 15 amino acids. Germline V CDR1 and CDR2: SGHRS, YFSETQ. CDR3 sequence: CASSLEGQGRGTQYF. CDR3 in DNA: TGCGCCAGCAGCTTGGAGGGACAGGGGAGAGGGACCCAGTACTTC.

This clonotype was recorded at least ten times. This chain connects TRBV20-1 to TRBJ1-5; D might be TRBD1 (5 bases). Germline CDR1 DFQATT, CDR2 SNEGSKA (reference sequence). The CDR3 contains 13 residues. V was pared by 4 bases and J by 4 bases, with 11 bases between. The CDR3 region is CSANPGPNQPQHF. CDR3 coding DNA: TGCAGTGCTAACCCGGGGCCTAATCAGCCCCAGCATTTT.

The gene calls are TRBV7-7 and TRBJ2-3, with a weak D call TRBD2 (6 bases). Trimming stripped 2 bases from V and 0 bases from J, with 9 bases between. The germline gives CDR1 SSHAT, CDR2 FNYEAQ (reference sequence). The CDR3 length is 15 residues. The CDR3 reads CASSLLGTSTDTQYF. The CDR3 region has the DNA TGTGCCAGCAGCTTACTTGGGACTAGCACAGATACGCAGTATTTT. Variable domain in full (rest from reference TRBV7-7 and TRBJ2-3): GAGVSQSPRYKVTKRGQDVTLRCDPISSHATLYWYQQALGQGPEFLTYFNYEAQPDKSGLPSDRFSAERPEGSISTLTIQRTEQRDSAMYRCASSLLGTSTDTQYFGPGTRLTVL.

A few counts support this clonotype. This sequence joins TRBV3-1 and TRBJ1-6; D is unclear. There are 15 residues in the CDR3. The V gene lost 0 bases and the J gene lost 4 bases, with 7 bases spanning the gap. The germline gives CDR1 LGHDT, CDR2 YNNKEL (reference sequence). CDR3 DNA sequence: TGTGCCAGCAGCCAAGATGGGATTTATAATTCACCCCTCCACTTT. This codes for CASSQDGIYNSPLHF. The full variable domain, completed using reference TRBV3-1 and TRBJ1-6, is DTAVSQTPKYLVTQMGNDKSIKCEQNLGHDTMYWYKQDSKKFLKIMFSYNNKELIINETVPNRFSPKSPDKAHLNLHINSLELGDSAVYFCASSQDGIYNSPLHFGNGTRLTVT.